The rows below give T cell receptor beta chains drawn from one sample of a study of blood T cell repertoires in COVID-19. Sequencing was performed with immunoSEQ multiplex PCR; in TCRdb, only in-frame clones are kept and a portion is missing. The table records about 51,000 clones, about 86% of them present only once. The sequencing input was peripheral blood. The receptor set was obtained from a man at least 80 years old with active COVID-19. CDR3s include the opening cysteine and the closing phenylalanine or tryptophan. Fields, in order: CDR3 protein, CDR3 DNA, clone size, V gene, J gene, D gene. D genes are given only for firm matches. A row's size may be missing; if present it is once, few, many or a size class.

cdr3_aa: CASSRGTDNEKLFF
cdr3_nt: TGTGCCAGCAGCCGCGGGACGGATAATGAAAAACTGTTTTTT
clone_size: once
v_call: TRBV5-8
j_call: TRBJ1-4
d_call: -

cdr3_aa: CASSSLGTDRGLADTQYF
cdr3_nt: TGTGCCAGCAGTTCGCTCGGAACAGACAGGGGGCTTGCAGATACGCAGTATTTT
clone_size: -
v_call: TRBV28
j_call: TRBJ2-3
d_call: TRBD1

cdr3_aa: CASSVGLAGSSYNEQFF
cdr3_nt: TGTGCCAGCAGCGTAGGACTAGCGGGGAGCTCCTACAATGAGCAGTTCTTC
clone_size: -
v_call: TRBV9
j_call: TRBJ2-1
d_call: TRBD2

cdr3_aa: CASSQSSRGRQETQYF
cdr3_nt: TGCGCCAGCAGTCAATCGAGCAGGGGGAGGCAAGAGACCCAGTACTTC
clone_size: -
v_call: TRBV23-1
j_call: TRBJ2-5
d_call: -

cdr3_aa: CASSQGGMYKLFF
cdr3_nt: TGCGCCAGCAGTCAGGGGGGAATGTACAAACTGTTTTTT
clone_size: once
v_call: TRBV23-1
j_call: TRBJ1-4
d_call: -

cdr3_aa: CASSQQNYGYTF
cdr3_nt: TGTGCCAGCAGCCAACAAAACTATGGCTACACCTTC
clone_size: -
v_call: TRBV14
j_call: TRBJ1-2
d_call: -

cdr3_aa: CASSSAPGGNQPQHF
cdr3_nt: TGTGCCAGCAGTTCCGCCCCAGGGGGGAATCAGCCCCAGCATTTT
clone_size: once
v_call: TRBV6-5
j_call: TRBJ1-5
d_call: TRBD1

cdr3_aa: CASSLGGGSPTQYF
cdr3_nt: TGTGCCAGCAGCTTAGGAGGGGGCTCCCCGACCCAGTACTTC
clone_size: -
v_call: TRBV7-6
j_call: TRBJ2-5
d_call: TRBD1

cdr3_aa: CAWSLTLSTGNTIYF
cdr3_nt: TGTGCCTGGAGCCTTACCCTGAGCACTGGAAACACCATATATTTT
clone_size: -
v_call: TRBV30
j_call: TRBJ1-3
d_call: -

cdr3_aa: CASSSSTGGETQYF
cdr3_nt: TGTGCCAGCAGCTCGAGCACAGGGGGAGAGACCCAGTACTTC
clone_size: -
v_call: TRBV7-6
j_call: TRBJ2-5
d_call: TRBD1